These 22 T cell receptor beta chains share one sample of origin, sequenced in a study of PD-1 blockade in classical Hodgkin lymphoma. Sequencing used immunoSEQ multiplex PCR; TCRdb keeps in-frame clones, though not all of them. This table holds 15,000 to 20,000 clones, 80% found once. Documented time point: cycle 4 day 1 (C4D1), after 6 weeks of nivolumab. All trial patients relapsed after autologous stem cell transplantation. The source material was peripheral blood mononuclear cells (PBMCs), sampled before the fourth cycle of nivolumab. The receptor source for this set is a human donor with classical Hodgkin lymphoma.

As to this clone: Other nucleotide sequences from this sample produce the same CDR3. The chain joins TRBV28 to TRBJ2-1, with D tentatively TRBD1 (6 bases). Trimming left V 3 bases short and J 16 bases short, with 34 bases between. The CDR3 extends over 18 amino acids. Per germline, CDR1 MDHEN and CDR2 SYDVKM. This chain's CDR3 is CASSFTPRTVDRTRGQFF. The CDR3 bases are TGTGCCAGCAGTTTCACTCCCCGGACAGTCGACCGGACCAGGGGACAATTCTTC. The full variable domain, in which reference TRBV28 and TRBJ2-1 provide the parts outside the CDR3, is DVKVTQSSRYLVKRTGEKVFLECVQDMDHENMFWYRQDPGLGLRLIYFSYDVKMKEKGDIPEGYSVSREKKERFSLILESASTNQTSMYLCASSFTPRTVDRTRGQFFGPGTRLTVL.

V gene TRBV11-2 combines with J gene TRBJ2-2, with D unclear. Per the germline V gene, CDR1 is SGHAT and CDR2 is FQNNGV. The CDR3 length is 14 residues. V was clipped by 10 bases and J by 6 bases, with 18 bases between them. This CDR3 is CATPRPQSSGELFF. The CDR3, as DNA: TGTGCCACCCCGAGGCCCCAGAGCTCCGGGGAGCTGTTTTTT.

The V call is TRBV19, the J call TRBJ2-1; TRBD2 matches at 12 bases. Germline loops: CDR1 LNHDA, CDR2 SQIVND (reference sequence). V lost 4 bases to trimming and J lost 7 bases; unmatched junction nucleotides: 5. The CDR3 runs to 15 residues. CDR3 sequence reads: CASSRLAGGPNEQFF. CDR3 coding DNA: TGTGCCAGTAGTAGGCTAGCGGGGGGGCCGAATGAGCAGTTCTTC. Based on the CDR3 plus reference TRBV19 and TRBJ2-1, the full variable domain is DGGITQSPKYLFRKEGQNVTLSCEQNLNHDAMYWYRQDPGQGLRLIYYSQIVNDFQKGDIAEGYSVSREKKESFPLTVTSAQKNPTAFYLCASSRLAGGPNEQFFGPGTRLTVL.

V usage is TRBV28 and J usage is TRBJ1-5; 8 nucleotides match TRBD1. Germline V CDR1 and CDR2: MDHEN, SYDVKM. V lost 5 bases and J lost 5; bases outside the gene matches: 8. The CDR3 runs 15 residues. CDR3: CASSQRYRGYQPQHF. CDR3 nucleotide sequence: TGTGCCAGCAGTCAGAGATACAGGGGGTATCAGCCCCAGCATTTT.

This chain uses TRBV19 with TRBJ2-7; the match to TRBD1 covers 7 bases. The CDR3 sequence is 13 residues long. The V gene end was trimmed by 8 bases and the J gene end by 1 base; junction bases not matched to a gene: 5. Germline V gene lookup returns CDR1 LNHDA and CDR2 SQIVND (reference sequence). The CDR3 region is CASARDRSYEQYF. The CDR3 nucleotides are TGTGCCAGTGCCCGGGACAGATCCTACGAGCAGTACTTC.

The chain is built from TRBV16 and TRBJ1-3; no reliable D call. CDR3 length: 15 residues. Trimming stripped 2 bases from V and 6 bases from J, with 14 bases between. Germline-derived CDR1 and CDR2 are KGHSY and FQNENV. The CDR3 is CASSQPDVVSNTIYF. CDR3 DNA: TGTGCCAGCAGCCAACCTGACGTAGTATCAAACACCATATATTTT.

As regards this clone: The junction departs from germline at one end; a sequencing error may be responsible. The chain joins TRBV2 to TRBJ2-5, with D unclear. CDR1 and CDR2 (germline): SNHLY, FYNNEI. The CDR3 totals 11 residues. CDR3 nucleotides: TGTGCCAGCAGTATGCTAATACCGTCCCACTTC. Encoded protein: CASSMLIPSHF.

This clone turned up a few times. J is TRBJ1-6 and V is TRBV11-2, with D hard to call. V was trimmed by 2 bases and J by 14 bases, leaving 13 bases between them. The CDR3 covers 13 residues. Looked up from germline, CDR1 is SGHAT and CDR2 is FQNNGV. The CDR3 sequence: CASSLSTLTALHF. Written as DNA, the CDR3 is TGTGCCAGCAGCTTATCTACACTTACGGCCCTCCACTTT.

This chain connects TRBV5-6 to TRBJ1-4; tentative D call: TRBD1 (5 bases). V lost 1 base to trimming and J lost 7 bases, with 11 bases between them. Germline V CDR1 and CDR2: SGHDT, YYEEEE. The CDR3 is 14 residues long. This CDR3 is CASSLRGGTEKLFF. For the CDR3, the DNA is TGTGCCAGCAGCTTGCGGGGGGGTACTGAAAAACTGTTTTTT.

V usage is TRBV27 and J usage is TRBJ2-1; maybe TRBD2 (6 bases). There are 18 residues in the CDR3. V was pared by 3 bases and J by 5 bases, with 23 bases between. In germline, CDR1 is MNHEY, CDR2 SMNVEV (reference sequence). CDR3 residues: CASSFHTPSRGKNNEQFF. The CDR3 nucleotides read TGTGCCAGCAGTTTTCATACCCCATCTCGGGGGAAGAACAATGAGCAGTTCTTC.

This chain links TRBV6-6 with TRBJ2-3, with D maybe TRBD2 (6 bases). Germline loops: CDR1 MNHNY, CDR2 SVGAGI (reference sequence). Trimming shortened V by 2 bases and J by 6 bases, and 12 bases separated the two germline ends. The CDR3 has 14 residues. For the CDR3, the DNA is TGTGCCAGCAGTTACCCCGGGAGTAGCGATACGCAGTATTTT. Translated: CASSYPGSSDTQYF.

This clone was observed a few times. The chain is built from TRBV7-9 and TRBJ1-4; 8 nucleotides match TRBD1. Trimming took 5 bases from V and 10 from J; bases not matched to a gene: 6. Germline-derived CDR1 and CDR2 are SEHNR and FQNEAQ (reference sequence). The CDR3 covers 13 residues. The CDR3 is CASSRQGRGKLFF. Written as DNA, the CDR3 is TGTGCCAGCAGCAGACAGGGGCGCGGAAAACTGTTTTTT.

The CDR3 sequence is CASSKGTSGRSTDTQYF. Written as DNA, the CDR3 is TGTGCCAGTAGTAAAGGGACTAGCGGGAGAAGCACAGATACGCAGTATTTT. The chain is built from TRBV19 and TRBJ2-3, with 14 positions matching TRBD2. J gave up 0 bases and V 4 bases, and 3 bases lay outside the gene matches. The CDR3 consists of 17 residues. CDR1 and CDR2 from the germline V gene are LNHDA and SQIVND (reference sequence).

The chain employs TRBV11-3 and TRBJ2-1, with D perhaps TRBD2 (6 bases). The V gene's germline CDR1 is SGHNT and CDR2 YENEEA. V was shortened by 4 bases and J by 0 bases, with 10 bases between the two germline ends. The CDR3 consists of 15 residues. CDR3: CASSSTGGSYNEQFF. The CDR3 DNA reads TGTGCCAGCAGCTCCACCGGGGGCTCCTACAATGAGCAGTTCTTC.

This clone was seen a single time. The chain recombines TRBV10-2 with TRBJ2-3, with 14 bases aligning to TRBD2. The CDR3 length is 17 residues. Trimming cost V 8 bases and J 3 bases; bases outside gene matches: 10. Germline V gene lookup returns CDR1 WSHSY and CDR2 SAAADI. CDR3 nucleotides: TGCGCCAGCTCCCTGGGACTAGCGGGAGTTCGAACAGATACGCAGTATTTT. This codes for CASSLGLAGVRTDTQYF.

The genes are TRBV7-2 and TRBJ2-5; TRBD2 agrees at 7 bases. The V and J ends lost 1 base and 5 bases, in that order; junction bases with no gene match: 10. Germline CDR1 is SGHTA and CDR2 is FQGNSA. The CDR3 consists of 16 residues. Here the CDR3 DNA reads TGTGCCAGCAGCTTAGGTGCGGGACTGCGGGAGGAGACCCAGTACTTC. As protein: CASSLGAGLREETQYF. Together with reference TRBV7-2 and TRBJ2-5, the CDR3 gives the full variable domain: GAGVSQSPSNKVTEKGKDVELRCDPISGHTALYWYRQSLGQGLEFLIYFQGNSAPDKSGLPSDRFSAERTGGSVSTLTIQRTQQEDSAVYLCASSLGAGLREETQYFGPGTRLLVL.

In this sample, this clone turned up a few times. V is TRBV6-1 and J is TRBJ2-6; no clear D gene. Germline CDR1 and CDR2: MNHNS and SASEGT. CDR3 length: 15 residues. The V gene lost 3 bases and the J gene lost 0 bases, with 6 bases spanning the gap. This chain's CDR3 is CASSDRRSGANVLTF. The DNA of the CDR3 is TGTGCCAGCAGTGATCGGCGCTCTGGGGCCAACGTCCTGACTTTC.

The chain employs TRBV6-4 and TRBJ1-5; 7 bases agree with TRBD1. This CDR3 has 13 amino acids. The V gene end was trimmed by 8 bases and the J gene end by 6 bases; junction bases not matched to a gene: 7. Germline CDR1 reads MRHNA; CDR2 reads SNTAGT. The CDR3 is CASHRNRGQPQHF. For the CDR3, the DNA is TGTGCCAGCCACAGAAACAGGGGTCAGCCCCAGCATTTT.

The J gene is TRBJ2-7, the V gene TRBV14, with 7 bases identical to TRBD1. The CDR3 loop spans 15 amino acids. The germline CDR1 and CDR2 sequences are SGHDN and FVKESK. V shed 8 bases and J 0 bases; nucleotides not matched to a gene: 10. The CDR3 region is CASALRDRSSYEQYV. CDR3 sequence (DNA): TGTGCCAGCGCTCTTCGGGACAGAAGCTCCTACGAGCAGTACGTC.

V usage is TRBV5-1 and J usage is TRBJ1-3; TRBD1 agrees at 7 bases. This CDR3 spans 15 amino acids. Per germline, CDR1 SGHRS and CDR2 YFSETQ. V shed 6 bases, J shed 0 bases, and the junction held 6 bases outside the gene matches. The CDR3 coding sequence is TGCGCCAGCACCCCGACAGGGATCTCTGGAAACACCATATATTTT. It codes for CASTPTGISGNTIYF.

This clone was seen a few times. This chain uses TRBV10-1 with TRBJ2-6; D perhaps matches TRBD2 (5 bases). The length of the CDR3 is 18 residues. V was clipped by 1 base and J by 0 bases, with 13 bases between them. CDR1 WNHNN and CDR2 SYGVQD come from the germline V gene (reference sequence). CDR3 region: CASSEFRTDPSGANVLTF. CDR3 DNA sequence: TGCGCCAGCAGTGAGTTCCGGACTGACCCCTCTGGGGCCAACGTCCTGACTTTC.

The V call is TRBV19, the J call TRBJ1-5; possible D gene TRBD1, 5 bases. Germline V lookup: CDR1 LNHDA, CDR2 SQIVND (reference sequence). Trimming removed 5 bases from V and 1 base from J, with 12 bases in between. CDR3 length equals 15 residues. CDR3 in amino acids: CASSSPAGSNQPQHF. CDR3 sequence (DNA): TGTGCCAGTAGTTCCCCGGCAGGGAGCAATCAGCCCCAGCATTTT.